A selection of T cell receptor beta chains follows, all from one sample in a study of OX40 agonist ivuxolimab in advanced cancers. Profiling relied on immunoSEQ multiplex PCR, and the TCRdb table lists in-frame clones only, not all of them. This table has around 150,000 clones, roughly 91% appearing once. Specimen: CD4+ or CD8+ T cells sorted from blood, collected in a trial of the OX40 agonist ivuxolimab. These receptors were collected from an adult with an advanced solid tumor such as melanoma, head and neck, liver or kidney cancer. The CDR3 runs from the conserved cysteine through the conserved F or W. D genes are given only for firm matches. Some rows mark clone size as missing; the rest say once, few, many or name a class of expanded clone.

abundance	v_gene	j_gene	d_gene	len	CDR3aa	CDR3nt
.	TRBV9	TRBJ2-3	TRBD1	16	CASSVGGQGPYDTQYF	TGTGCCAGCAGCGTAGGGGGACAGGGGCCCTACGATACGCAGTATTTT
once	TRBV11-3	TRBJ2-7	TRBD1	15	CASSSGRDRGYEQYF	TGTGCCAGCAGCTCGGGAAGGGACAGGGGTTACGAGCAGTACTTC
.	TRBV29-1	TRBJ2-7	TRBD1	12	CSVEPTGDEQYF	TGCAGCGTTGAACCGACAGGGGACGAGCAGTACTTC
.	TRBV5-5	TRBJ1-4	.	16	CASSLARPPVGEKLFF	TGTGCCAGCAGCTTGGCGAGACCTCCTGTAGGGGAAAAACTGTTTTTT
.	TRBV20-1	TRBJ2-1	.	8	CSAREQFF	TGCAGTGCTAGAGAGCAGTTCTTC
.	TRBV7-2	TRBJ2-2	.	12	CATHFHAGELFF	TGTGCCACCCACTTCCACGCCGGGGAGCTGTTTTTT
.	TRBV5-6	TRBJ1-1	.	14	CASSFLYRNTEAFF	TGTGCCAGCAGCTTTCTGTATCGGAACACTGAAGCTTTCTTT
.	TRBV29-1	TRBJ1-1	.	14	CSVGGVRADTEAFF	TGCAGCGTTGGGGGAGTGAGGGCGGACACTGAAGCTTTCTTT
.	TRBV4-1	TRBJ2-2	TRBD2	16	CASSQGLAWNTGELFF	TGCGCCAGCAGCCAGGGACTAGCGTGGAACACCGGGGAGCTGTTTTTT
.	TRBV5-1	TRBJ2-4	TRBD2	15	CASSLEGRDLDIQYF	TGCGCCAGCAGCTTGGAAGGGAGGGACCTGGACATTCAGTACTTC
.	TRBV6-6	TRBJ1-1	.	14	CASSYGGGPTEAFF	TGTGCCAGCAGTTACGGTGGGGGACCCACTGAAGCTTTCTTT
.	TRBV2	TRBJ1-4	.	13	CASSWVEGEKLFF	TGTGCCAGCTCCTGGGTAGAGGGTGAAAAACTGTTTTTT
once	TRBV28	TRBJ2-5	.	13	CASSQGHQETQYF	TGTGCCAGCAGTCAGGGGCACCAAGAGACCCAGTACTTC
.	TRBV27	TRBJ2-1	TRBD2	16	CASSFIGTSGNNEQFF	TGTGCCAGCAGTTTCATCGGGACTAGCGGCAACAATGAGCAGTTCTTC
once	TRBV7-9	TRBJ1-3	TRBD1	16	CASSQRGTVSGNTIYF	TGTGCCAGCAGCCAGAGAGGGACAGTCTCTGGAAACACCATATATTTT
.	TRBV6-6	TRBJ1-3	.	15	CASSYGGTSGNTIYF	TGTGCCAGCAGTTACGGCGGGACATCAGGAAACACCATATATTTT
.	TRBV7-8	TRBJ1-6	.	17	CASSPPLGSSYNSPLHF	TGTGCCAGCAGCCCTCCCCTCGGGAGCTCCTATAATTCACCCCTCCACTTT
.	TRBV7-3	TRBJ2-3	TRBD1	15	CASSFLGQSTDTQYF	TGTGCCAGCAGCTTCTTGGGACAGTCAACAGATACGCAGTATTTT
.	TRBV5-8	TRBJ2-7	.	14	CASSGRGGAREQYF	TGTGCCAGCAGCGGAAGAGGGGGGGCGCGCGAGCAGTACTTC
.	TRBV11-3	TRBJ1-6	.	14	CASSFGGAGSPLHF	TGTGCCAGCAGCTTCGGGGGGGCTGGTTCACCCCTCCACTTT
.	TRBV18	TRBJ2-3	.	16	CASSPDSSTSTDTQYF	TGTGCCAGCTCACCAGACAGTTCAACTAGCACAGATACGCAGTATTTT
.	TRBV18	TRBJ2-2	TRBD2	18	CASSPPGLAGANTGELFF	TGTGCCAGCTCACCACCGGGACTAGCGGGAGCGAACACCGGGGAGCTGTTTTTT
.	TRBV7-9	TRBJ1-6	.	13	CASSLDGSSPLHF	TGTGCCAGCAGCTTAGACGGGAGTTCACCCCTCCACTTT
.	TRBV18	TRBJ2-5	TRBD2	16	CASSPALAGAQETQYF	TGTGCCAGCTCACCGGCACTAGCGGGGGCCCAAGAGACCCAGTACTTC
.	TRBV14	TRBJ2-3	TRBD1	16	CASSFRQGAYTDTQYF	TGTGCCAGCAGCTTCCGACAGGGGGCTTACACAGATACGCAGTATTTT
.	TRBV10-1	TRBJ1-3	.	12	CASSDLGNTIYF	TGCGCCAGCAGTGATCTAGGAAACACCATATATTTT
.	TRBV12-5	TRBJ1-5	.	14	CASGWGRPNQPQHF	TGTGCTAGTGGTTGGGGGAGGCCCAATCAGCCCCAGCATTTT
.	TRBV27	TRBJ1-6	.	14	CASSLRRGGSPLHF	TGTGCCAGCAGTCTACGCAGGGGTGGTTCACCCCTCCACTTT
once	TRBV4-3	TRBJ2-2	.	19	CASSQDIIAGTQNTGELFF	TGCGCCAGCAGCCAAGACATAATAGCTGGGACTCAGAACACCGGGGAGCTGTTTTTT
.	TRBV19	TRBJ1-1	TRBD1	18	CASSPRTGARPLYTEAFF	TGTGCCAGTAGTCCGCGGACAGGGGCCAGACCACTGTACACTGAAGCTTTCTTT
once	TRBV28	TRBJ1-1	TRBD1	16	CASSLFPGQENTEAFF	TGTGCCAGCAGTTTATTCCCGGGACAGGAGAACACTGAAGCTTTCTTT
.	TRBV6-5	TRBJ1-2	TRBD1	13	CASSQGGVGGYTF	TGTGCCAGCAGCCAGGGGGGCGTTGGTGGCTACACCTTC
.	TRBV6-1	TRBJ2-3	.	11	CASSEMDTQYF	TGTGCCAGCAGTGAAATGGATACGCAGTATTTT
once	TRBV7-2	TRBJ2-5	.	14	CASSFVSGEETQYF	TGTGCCAGCAGCTTTGTTAGCGGTGAAGAGACCCAGTACTTC
.	TRBV4-1	TRBJ2-7	TRBD1	15	CASSPPTGVRREQYF	TGCGCCAGCAGCCCCCCGACAGGGGTTCGTCGCGAGCAGTACTTC
.	TRBV5-1	TRBJ1-4	TRBD1	15	CASSLVQGAGGKTVF	TGCGCCAGCAGCTTGGTACAGGGGGCTGGGGGAAAAACTGTTTTT
.	TRBV5-1	TRBJ1-2	.	12	CASSLATYGYTF	TGCGCCAGCAGCTTGGCAACGTATGGCTACACCTTC
.	TRBV19	TRBJ1-2	TRBD1	14	CASSWGQGVIRYTF	TGTGCCAGTAGTTGGGGCCAGGGGGTAATTCGCTACACCTTC
once	TRBV6-5	TRBJ1-1	.	12	CASRGGGTEAFF	TGTGCCAGCAGGGGGGGAGGCACTGAAGCTTTCTTT
.	TRBV5-1	TRBJ2-5	.	15	CASSLSGSYQETQYF	TGCGCCAGCAGCTTGTCTGGTTCGTACCAAGAGACCCAGTACTTC
.	TRBV5-6	TRBJ1-4	TRBD1	14	CASSEGQENEKLFF	TGTGCCAGCAGCGAGGGACAGGAGAATGAAAAACTGTTTTTT
once	TRBV6-6	TRBJ2-3	.	13	CASRVGGENTQYF	TGTGCCAGCCGGGTGGGGGGAGAGAATACGCAGTATTTT
.	TRBV19	TRBJ1-1	.	13	CASRGMGKTEAFF	TGTGCCAGTAGAGGAATGGGGAAAACCGAAGCTTTCTTT
.	TRBV11-2	TRBJ2-7	.	14	CASTSVLGGYEQYF	TGTGCCAGCACCTCGGTCCTAGGGGGGTACGAGCAGTACTTC
.	TRBV14	TRBJ2-1	TRBD2	18	CASSPRLAGPIFNNEQFF	TGTGCCAGCAGCCCACGACTAGCGGGACCGATTTTCAACAATGAGCAGTTCTTC
.	TRBV7-7	TRBJ2-2	.	16	CASSQRTVLNTGELFF	TGTGCTAGCAGCCAAAGGACAGTCTTGAACACCGGGGAGCTGTTTTTT
.	TRBV6-5	TRBJ1-2	.	16	CASSLEGRAGNYGYTF	TGTGCCAGCAGTTTAGAGGGTCGCGCCGGGAACTATGGCTACACCTTC
.	TRBV7-9	TRBJ2-7	.	11	CASSGPLEQYF	TGTGCCAGCAGCGGGCCTCTGGAGCAGTACTTC
.	TRBV5-5	TRBJ2-2	.	16	CASSLSGFGNTGELFF	TGTGCCAGCAGCTTGTCGGGGTTCGGGAACACCGGGGAGCTGTTTTTT
.	TRBV7-3	TRBJ2-1	.	13	CASSYDPYNEQFF	TGTGCCAGCAGCTACGACCCCTACAATGAGCAGTTCTTC
.	TRBV6-5	TRBJ2-3	TRBD2	13	CASRSGGRDTQYF	TGTGCCAGCCGGAGCGGGGGGAGGGATACGCAGTATTTT